A single T cell receptor beta chain is shown here with its context. Some clones are missing from TCRdb's copy, which holds only in-frame ones; the method was immunoSEQ multiplex PCR. The repertoire holds 95,000 to 150,000 clones, with less than 90% as singletons. The V gene's germline CDR1 is MNHEY and CDR2 SMNVEV (reference sequence). The CDR3 is made up of 12 amino acids. Trimming cost V 8 bases and J 6 bases, with 8 bases left between them. This entry is derived from a study of control samples from healthy donors and cancer patients. The gene calls are TRBV27 and TRBJ1-6; D is unresolved. This receptor was taken from a man in his late teens or twenties in good health. The sample comprised blood. CDR3 loop: CASRVFNSPLHF. In DNA, the CDR3 is TGTGCCAGCCGGGTCTTTAATTCACCCCTCCACTTT.